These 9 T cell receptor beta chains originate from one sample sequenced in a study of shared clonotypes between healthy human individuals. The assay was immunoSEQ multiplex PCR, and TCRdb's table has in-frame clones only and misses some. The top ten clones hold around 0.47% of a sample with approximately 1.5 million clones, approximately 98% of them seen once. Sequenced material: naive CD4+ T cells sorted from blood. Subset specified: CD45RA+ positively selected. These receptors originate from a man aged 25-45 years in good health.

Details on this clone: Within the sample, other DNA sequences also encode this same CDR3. The chain's CDR3 is CASSSVETQYF. In DNA form, the CDR3 reads TGTGCCAGCAGCTCCGTGGAGACCCAGTACTTC. This chain joins TRBV28 and TRBJ2-5; D gene unclear. The CDR3 contains 11 residues. CDR1 is MDHEN, CDR2 SYDVKM, per germline. The germline V and J ends were trimmed by 6 bases and 5 bases, with 7 bases remaining between them.

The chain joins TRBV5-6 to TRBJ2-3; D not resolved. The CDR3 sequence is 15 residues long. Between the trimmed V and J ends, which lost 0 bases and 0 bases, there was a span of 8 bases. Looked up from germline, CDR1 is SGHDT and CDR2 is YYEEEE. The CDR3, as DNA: TGTGCCAGCAGCTTGGCCCCCCAGAGCACAGATACGCAGTATTTT. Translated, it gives CASSLAPQSTDTQYF.

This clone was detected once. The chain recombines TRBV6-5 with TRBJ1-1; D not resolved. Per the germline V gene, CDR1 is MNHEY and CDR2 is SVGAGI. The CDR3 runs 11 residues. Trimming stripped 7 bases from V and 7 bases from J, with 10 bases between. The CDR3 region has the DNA TGTGCCAGCACCAACCGGGGTGAAGCTTTCTTT. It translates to CASTNRGEAFF.

The CDR3 coding sequence is TGTGCCAGCGACTACCGGGACAGGGGATACAATGAGCAGTTCTTC. Protein sequence: CASDYRDRGYNEQFF. V gene TRBV7-9 combines with J gene TRBJ2-1, with 10 bases identical to TRBD1. CDR1 and CDR2 from the germline V gene are SEHNR and FQNEAQ (reference sequence). This CDR3 has 15 amino acids. V dropped 8 bases and J dropped 4; count of bases not matched to a gene: 8.

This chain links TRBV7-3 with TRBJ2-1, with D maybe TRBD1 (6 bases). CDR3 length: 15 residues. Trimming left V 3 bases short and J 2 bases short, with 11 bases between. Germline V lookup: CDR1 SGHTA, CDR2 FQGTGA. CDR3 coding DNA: TGTGCCAGCAGCTTTTCAGGGGCAGCCTACAATGAGCAGTTCTTC. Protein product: CASSFSGAAYNEQFF.

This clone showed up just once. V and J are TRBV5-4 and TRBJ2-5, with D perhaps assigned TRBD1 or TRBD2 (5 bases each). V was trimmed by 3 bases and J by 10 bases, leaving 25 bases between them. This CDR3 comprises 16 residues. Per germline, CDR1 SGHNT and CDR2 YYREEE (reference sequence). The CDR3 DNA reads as TGTGCCAGCAGCTATCTCAGTATGGGACCTCCGTCTGTCCAGTACTTC. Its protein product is CASSYLSMGPPSVQYF.

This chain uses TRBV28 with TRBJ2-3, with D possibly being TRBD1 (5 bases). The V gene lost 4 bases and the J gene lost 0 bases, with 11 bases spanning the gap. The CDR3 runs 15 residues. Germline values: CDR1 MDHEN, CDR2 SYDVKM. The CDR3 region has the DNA TGTGCCAGCAGTTACGGGCCAGGGAGCACAGATACGCAGTATTTT. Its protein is CASSYGPGSTDTQYF.

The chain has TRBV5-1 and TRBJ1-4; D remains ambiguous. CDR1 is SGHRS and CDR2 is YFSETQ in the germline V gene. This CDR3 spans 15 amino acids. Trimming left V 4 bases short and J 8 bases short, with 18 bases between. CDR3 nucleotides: TGCGCCAGCAGCGTCCGGGGTGCGGGTGGCGAAAAACTGTTTTTT. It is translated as CASSVRGAGGEKLFF.

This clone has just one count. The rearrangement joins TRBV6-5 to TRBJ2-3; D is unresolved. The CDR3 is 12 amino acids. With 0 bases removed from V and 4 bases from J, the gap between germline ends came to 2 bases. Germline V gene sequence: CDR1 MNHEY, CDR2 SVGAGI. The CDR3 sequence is CASSYSPDTQYF. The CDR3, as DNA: TGTGCCAGCAGTTACTCCCCAGATACGCAGTATTTT.